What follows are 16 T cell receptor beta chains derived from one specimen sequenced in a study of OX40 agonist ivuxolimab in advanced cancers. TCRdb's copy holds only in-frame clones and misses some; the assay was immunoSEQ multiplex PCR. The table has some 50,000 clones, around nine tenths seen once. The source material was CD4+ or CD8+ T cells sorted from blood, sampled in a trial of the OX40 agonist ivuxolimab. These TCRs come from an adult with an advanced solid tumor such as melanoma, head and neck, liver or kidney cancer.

DNA of the CDR3: TGCGCCAGCAGCCAGGCGCTGTCCGGCACTGAAGCTTTCTTT. This codes for CASSQALSGTEAFF. This chain links TRBV5-1 with TRBJ1-1; no definite D call. From germline, CDR1 is SGHRS and CDR2 YFSETQ. This CDR3 has 14 residues. V lost 4 bases and J 4 bases, leaving 14 bases between the germline ends.

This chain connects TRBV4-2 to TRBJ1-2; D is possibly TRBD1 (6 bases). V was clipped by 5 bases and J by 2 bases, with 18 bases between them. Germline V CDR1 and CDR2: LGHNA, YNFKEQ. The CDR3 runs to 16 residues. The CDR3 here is CASSDLTGQGNYGYTF. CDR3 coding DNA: TGTGCCAGCAGCGACTTAACAGGCCAGGGGAACTATGGCTACACCTTC.

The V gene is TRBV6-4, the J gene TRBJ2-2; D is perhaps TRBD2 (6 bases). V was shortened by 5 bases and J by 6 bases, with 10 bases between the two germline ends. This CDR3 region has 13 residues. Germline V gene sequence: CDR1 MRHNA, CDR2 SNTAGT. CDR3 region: CASSSGPPGELFF. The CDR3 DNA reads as TGTGCCAGCAGTAGCGGGCCCCCCGGGGAGCTGTTTTTT.

The CDR3 nucleotides are TGCGCCAGCAGCTTGTTGAGGTTGGGCGCTGAAGCTTTCTTT. Its translation is CASSLLRLGAEAFF. This chain uses TRBV5-1 with TRBJ1-1, with D unclear. The CDR3 has 14 amino acids. CDR1 and CDR2 from the germline V gene are SGHRS and YFSETQ. Trimming took 1 base from V and 6 from J, leaving 13 bases between them.

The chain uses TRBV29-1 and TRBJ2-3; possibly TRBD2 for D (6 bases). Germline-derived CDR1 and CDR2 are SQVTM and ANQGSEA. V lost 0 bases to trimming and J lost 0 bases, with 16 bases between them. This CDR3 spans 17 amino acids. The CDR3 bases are TGCAGCGTTGAAGATCGGTTTGGGCGGGGAAGCACAGATACGCAGTATTTT. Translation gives CSVEDRFGRGSTDTQYF.

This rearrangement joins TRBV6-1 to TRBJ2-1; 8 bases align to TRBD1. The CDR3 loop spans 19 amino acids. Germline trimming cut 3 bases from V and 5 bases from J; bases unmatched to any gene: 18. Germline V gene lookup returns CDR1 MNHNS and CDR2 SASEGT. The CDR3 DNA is TGTGCCAGCAGTGACCTAGGACAGGGATTTACGCGGAAAGACAATGAGCAGTTCTTC. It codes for CASSDLGQGFTRKDNEQFF.

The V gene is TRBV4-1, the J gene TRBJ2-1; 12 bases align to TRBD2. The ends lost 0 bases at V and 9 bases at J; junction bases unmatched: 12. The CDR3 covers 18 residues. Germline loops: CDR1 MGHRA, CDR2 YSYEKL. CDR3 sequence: CASSQDVNRLAGVVEQFF. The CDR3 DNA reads TGCGCCAGCAGCCAAGATGTCAACCGACTAGCGGGAGTGGTTGAGCAGTTCTTC.

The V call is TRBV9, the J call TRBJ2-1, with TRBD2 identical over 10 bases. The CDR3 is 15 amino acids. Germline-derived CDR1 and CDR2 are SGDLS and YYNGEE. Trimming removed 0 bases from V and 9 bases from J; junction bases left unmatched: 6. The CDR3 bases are TGTGCCAGCAGCGTAGAAGCTAGCGGGAGTGGTGAGCAGTTCTTC. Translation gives CASSVEASGSGEQFF.

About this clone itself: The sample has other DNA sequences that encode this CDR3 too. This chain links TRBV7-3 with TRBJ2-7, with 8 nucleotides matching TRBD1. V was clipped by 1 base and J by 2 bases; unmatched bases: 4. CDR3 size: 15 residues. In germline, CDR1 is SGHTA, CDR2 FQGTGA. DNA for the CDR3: TGTGCCAGCAGCTTAAGAGCAGGGGGCACCTACGAGCAGTACTTC. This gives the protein CASSLRAGGTYEQYF.

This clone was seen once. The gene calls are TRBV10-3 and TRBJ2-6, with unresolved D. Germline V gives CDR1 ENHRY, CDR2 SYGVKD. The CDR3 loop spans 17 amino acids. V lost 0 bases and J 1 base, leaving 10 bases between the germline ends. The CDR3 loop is CAISESSGISGANVLTF. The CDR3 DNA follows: TGTGCCATCAGTGAGTCTTCGGGCATTTCTGGGGCCAACGTCCTGACTTTC.

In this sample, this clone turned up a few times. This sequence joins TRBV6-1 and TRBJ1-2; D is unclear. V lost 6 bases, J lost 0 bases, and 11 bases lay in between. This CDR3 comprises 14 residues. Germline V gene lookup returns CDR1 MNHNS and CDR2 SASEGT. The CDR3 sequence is CASSKTASNYGYTF. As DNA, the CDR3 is TGTGCCAGCAGCAAGACCGCATCTAACTATGGCTACACCTTC.

For the CDR3, the DNA is TGTGCCAGCAGCAAGAGGAAACCGCCCAGAGGGGAAGCTTTCTTT. Protein sequence: CASSKRKPPRGEAFF. The chain links TRBV21-1 to TRBJ1-1. TRBV21-1 is given as a pseudogene. This CDR3 has 15 residues.

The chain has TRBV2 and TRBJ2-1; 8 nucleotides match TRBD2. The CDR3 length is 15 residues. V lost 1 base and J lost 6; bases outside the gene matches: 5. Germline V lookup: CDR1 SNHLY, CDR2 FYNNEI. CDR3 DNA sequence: TGTGCCAGCAGTGAAGTCAGGCTAGCGGGCAATGAGCAGTTCTTC. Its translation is CASSEVRLAGNEQFF.

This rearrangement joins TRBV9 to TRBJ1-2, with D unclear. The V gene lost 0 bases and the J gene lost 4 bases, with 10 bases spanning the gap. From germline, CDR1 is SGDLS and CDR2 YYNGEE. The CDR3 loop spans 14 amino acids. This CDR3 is CASSVGPGIYGYTF. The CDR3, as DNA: TGTGCCAGCAGCGTAGGTCCAGGAATCTATGGCTACACCTTC.

The CDR3: CASSLEEWGPQHF. In DNA form, the CDR3 reads TGTGCCAGCAGTTTGGAGGAGTGGGGTCCCCAGCATTTT. V is TRBV28 and J is TRBJ1-5, with D unclear. The germline V and J ends were trimmed by 3 bases and 10 bases, with 13 bases remaining between them. CDR3 length: 13 residues. Germline loops: CDR1 MDHEN, CDR2 SYDVKM.

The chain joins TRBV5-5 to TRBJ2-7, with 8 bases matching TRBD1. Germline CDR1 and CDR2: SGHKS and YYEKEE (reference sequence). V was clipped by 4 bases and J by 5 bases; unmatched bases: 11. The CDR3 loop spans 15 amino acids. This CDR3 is CASSRDGGQGDEQYF. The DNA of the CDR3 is TGTGCCAGCAGCCGCGACGGAGGACAGGGCGACGAGCAGTACTTC.